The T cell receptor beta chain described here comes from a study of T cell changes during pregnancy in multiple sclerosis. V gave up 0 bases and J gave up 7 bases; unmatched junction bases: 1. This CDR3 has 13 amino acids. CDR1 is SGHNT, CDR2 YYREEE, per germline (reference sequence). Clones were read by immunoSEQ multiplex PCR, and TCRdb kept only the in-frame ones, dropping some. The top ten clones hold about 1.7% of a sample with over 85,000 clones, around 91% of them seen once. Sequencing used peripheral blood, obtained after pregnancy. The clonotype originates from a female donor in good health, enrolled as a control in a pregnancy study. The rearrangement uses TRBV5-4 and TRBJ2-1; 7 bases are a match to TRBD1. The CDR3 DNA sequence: TGTGCCAGCAGCTTGGGGGACAGAAATGAGCAGTTCTTC. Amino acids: CASSLGDRNEQFF.